The 30 T cell receptor beta chains below come from one sample, sequenced in a study of T cell responses to AZD1222 COVID-19 vaccine. The repertoire was sequenced with immunoSEQ multiplex PCR; TCRdb's copy has only in-frame clones and lacks some. The table shows approximately 130,000 clones, with approximately 92% occurring only once. Here the sequenced sample was peripheral blood, taken 28 days after the second AZD1222 dose. These receptors were taken from an adult who received the AZD1222 COVID-19 vaccine.

CDR3 protein: CASSGITGGNEKLFF. For the CDR3, the DNA is TGTGCCAGCAGCGGCATCACTGGGGGTAATGAAAAACTGTTTTTT. This chain uses TRBV5-6 with TRBJ1-4, with D perhaps matching TRBD1 (5 bases). The CDR3 has 15 amino acids. V lost 4 bases to trimming and J lost 4 bases, with 14 bases between them. Germline CDR1 and CDR2: SGHDT and YYEEEE.

J is TRBJ1-2 and V is TRBV24-1; possibly TRBD1 for D (6 bases). This CDR3 has 14 residues. Trimming removed 1 base from V and 6 bases from J, with 11 bases in between. Germline V gene lookup returns CDR1 KGHDR and CDR2 SFDVKD. The CDR3 loop reads CATSDFGQRHGYTF. The CDR3 DNA follows: TGTGCCACCAGTGATTTCGGACAGCGCCATGGCTACACCTTC.

The genes are TRBV24-1 and TRBJ1-3, with 7 bases matching TRBD1. Germline lookup yields CDR1 KGHDR and CDR2 SFDVKD. CDR3 length: 16 residues. With 5 bases clipped from V and 3 bases from J, the junction kept 9 bases outside the gene matches. CDR3 in amino acids: CATSGRKGAGGNTIYF. The CDR3 DNA sequence: TGTGCCACCAGTGGCAGAAAGGGGGCAGGTGGAAACACCATATATTTT.

V and J are TRBV6-2 or TRBV6-3 and TRBJ1-1, with a tentative D call TRBD1 (6 bases). V lost 3 bases to trimming and J lost 1 base, with 12 bases between them. Germline V gene lookup returns CDR1 MNHEY and CDR2 SVGEGT. This CDR3 contains 15 residues. CDR3 protein: CASSYPGAGNTEAFF. CDR3 DNA sequence: TGTGCCAGCAGTTATCCGGGGGCGGGGAACACTGAAGCTTTCTTT.

This chain links TRBV7-2 with TRBJ1-5; tentative D call: TRBD1 (5 bases). Germline CDR1 SGHTA, CDR2 FQGNSA. Trimming removed 3 bases at V and 7 bases at J, with 10 bases between. This CDR3 has 13 residues. CDR3 loop: CASSLGRAQPQHF. The CDR3 coding sequence is TGTGCCAGCAGCTTGGGCAGGGCACAGCCCCAGCATTTT.

This chain joins TRBV7-2 and TRBJ1-2; the D gene is possibly TRBD1 (6 bases). Per germline, CDR1 SGHTA and CDR2 FQGNSA. This CDR3 contains 15 residues. Trimming removed 4 bases at V and 8 bases at J, with 20 bases between. CDR3 DNA: TGTGCCAGCAGCTCACAATCATCAGGGGCCGGGGGCTACACCTTC. This gives the protein CASSSQSSGAGGYTF.

The chain uses TRBV11-1 and TRBJ1-1; D is possibly TRBD1 (5 bases). This CDR3 has 15 residues. The germline CDR1 and CDR2 sequences are SGHAT and FQDESV (reference sequence). V was pared by 7 bases and J by 0 bases, with 15 bases between. CDR3 coding DNA: TGTGCCAGCACCCTAGACGGGGGGTTGAACACTGAAGCTTTCTTT. Its protein is CASTLDGGLNTEAFF.

The CDR3 coding sequence is TGTGCCAGCAGTGAAGCGGTGGTCACCCGCGGGGAAAAACTGTTTTTT. Amino acids: CASSEAVVTRGEKLFF. The V gene is TRBV6-1, the J gene TRBJ1-4; D uncertain. CDR1 is MNHNS, CDR2 SASEGT, per germline. Trimming cost V 0 bases and J 8 bases, with 16 bases left between them. There are 16 residues in the CDR3.

This clone is a singleton in its sample. The chain carries TRBV4-3 and TRBJ2-1, with D unclear. This CDR3 is built from 17 residues. Germline V gene sequence: CDR1 LGHNA, CDR2 YSLEER. Trimming stripped 0 bases from V and 4 bases from J, with 16 bases between. The CDR3 bases are TGCGCCAGCAGCCAAGAGTTAAGGAAAAGGGTTTACAATGAGCAGTTCTTC. It yields the protein CASSQELRKRVYNEQFF.

The rearrangement links TRBV30 to TRBJ2-2, with 7 bases that match TRBD1. This CDR3 is 13 amino acids long. Unmatched junction bases numbered 5, after V lost 5 bases and J lost 5 bases. Germline CDR1 GTSNPN, CDR2 SVGIG (reference sequence). The CDR3 DNA follows: TGTGCCTGGCGGACAGGATGGACCGGGGAGCTGTTTTTT. Protein: CAWRTGWTGELFF.

The chain employs TRBV7-9 and TRBJ1-1, with D perhaps TRBD1 (5 bases). Germline V CDR1 and CDR2: SEHNR, FQNEAQ (reference sequence). This CDR3 is 15 amino acids long. V was pared by 5 bases and J by 3 bases, with 16 bases between. The CDR3 DNA follows: TGTGCCAGCAGCCACGGGACCGGAGGGTACACTGAAGCTTTCTTT. Its translation is CASSHGTGGYTEAFF.

The rearrangement links TRBV6-5 to TRBJ2-7, with TRBD1 as a possible D gene (6 bases). The CDR3 is 13 residues long. V lost 6 bases and J 1 base, leaving 10 bases between the germline ends. Germline V lookup: CDR1 MNHEY, CDR2 SVGAGI. Here the CDR3 reads CASSRDISYEQYF. Written as DNA, the CDR3 is TGTGCCAGCAGCCGGGACATTTCCTACGAGCAGTACTTC.

This sequence joins TRBV7-3 and TRBJ2-1, with a weak D call TRBD2 (5 bases). The CDR3 consists of 13 residues. From germline, CDR1 is SGHTA and CDR2 FQGTGA. Deletions cut 5 bases from V and 6 bases from J, with 11 bases between. The CDR3 DNA reads TGTGCCAGCAGCCGGGGAATTCGCAATGAGCAGTTCTTC. This translates into CASSRGIRNEQFF.

This clone was detected only once. The rearrangement joins TRBV7-2 to TRBJ1-1, with D uncertain. The CDR3 is 8 amino acids. V lost 3 bases to trimming and J lost 14 bases, with 4 bases between them. Germline CDR1 is SGHTA and CDR2 is FQGNSA. CDR3 sequence (DNA): TGTGCCAGCAGCTTCGGCTTCTTT. Translation: CASSFGFF. Using reference TRBV7-2 and TRBJ1-1 for the parts outside the CDR3, the full variable domain is GAGVSQSPSNKVTEKGKDVELRCDPISGHTALYWYRQSLGQGLEFLIYFQGNSAPDKSGLPSDRFSAERTGGSVSTLTIQRTQQEDSAVYLCASSFGFFGQGTRLTVV.

This rearrangement joins TRBV30 to TRBJ2-7, with 7 positions matching TRBD2. Germline loops: CDR1 GTSNPN, CDR2 SVGIG (reference sequence). The CDR3 spans 11 residues. Germline trimming cut 3 bases from V and 5 bases from J; bases unmatched to any gene: 1. The CDR3 DNA reads as TGTGCCTGGAGCGGACTAGACGAGCAGTACTTC. This codes for CAWSGLDEQYF.

The chain carries TRBV19 and TRBJ1-2, with D possibly matching TRBD1 (6 bases). The CDR3 is 16 residues long. V was clipped by 0 bases and J by 7 bases, with 18 bases between them. Looked up from germline, CDR1 is LNHDA and CDR2 is SQIVND (reference sequence). The CDR3 sequence: CASSIDPGGRRSGYTF. In DNA, the CDR3 is TGTGCCAGTAGTATAGATCCCGGGGGCCGGCGGAGTGGCTACACCTTC.

The chain recombines TRBV6-2 or TRBV6-3 with TRBJ1-2; unclear D gene. V was pared by 1 base and J by 2 bases, with 8 bases between. Germline V gene lookup returns CDR1 MNHEY and CDR2 SVGEGT. CDR3 size: 14 residues. CDR3 amino acids: CASSYWRTNYGYTF. The CDR3 DNA follows: TGTGCCAGCAGTTACTGGAGGACGAACTATGGCTACACCTTC.

The chain recombines TRBV6-5 with TRBJ2-7, with D hard to call. The CDR3 is 12 amino acids. V lost 5 bases and J 7 bases, leaving 12 bases between the germline ends. Germline assignment: CDR1 MNHEY and CDR2 SVGAGI. CDR3: CASSRAGEEQYF. CDR3 nucleotides: TGTGCCAGCAGTAGGGCAGGAGAGGAGCAGTACTTC.

The chain joins TRBV30 to TRBJ1-2; TRBD1 might be the D (5 bases). Trimming shortened V by 2 bases and J by 4 bases, and 11 bases separated the two germline ends. The germline V gene encodes CDR1 GTSNPN and CDR2 SVGIG (reference sequence). The CDR3 length is 13 residues. CDR3 loop: CAWSSTGLYGYTF. The DNA of the CDR3 is TGTGCCTGGAGTTCTACAGGACTCTATGGCTACACCTTC.

The V and J genes are TRBV7-2 and TRBJ2-1; TRBD1 matches at 9 bases. Germline V gene lookup returns CDR1 SGHTA and CDR2 FQGNSA. The CDR3 is 15 amino acids. V gave up 5 bases and J gave up 12 bases; unmatched junction bases: 14. The CDR3, as DNA: TGTGCCAGCAGCCAGCCCCGGGACAGGGAACGGGGGCAGTTCTTC. Its protein is CASSQPRDRERGQFF. The variable domain in full, completed from reference TRBV7-2 and TRBJ2-1, reads GAGVSQSPSNKVTEKGKDVELRCDPISGHTALYWYRQSLGQGLEFLIYFQGNSAPDKSGLPSDRFSAERTGGSVSTLTIQRTQQEDSAVYLCASSQPRDRERGQFFGPGTRLTVL.

This clone has only a few counts. This chain connects TRBV27 to TRBJ1-5; D unresolved. The V end lost 5 bases, the J end lost 6 bases, and 8 bases lay between the germline ends. Germline values: CDR1 MNHEY, CDR2 SMNVEV (reference sequence). There are 12 residues in the CDR3. The CDR3 region has the DNA TGTGCCAGCAGTCTACAGAGTCAGCCCCAGCATTTT. As protein: CASSLQSQPQHF.

The V gene is TRBV9, the J gene TRBJ2-2; 10 bases match TRBD2. V gave up 6 bases and J gave up 1 base; unmatched junction bases: 3. This CDR3 has 15 amino acids. Germline-derived CDR1 and CDR2 are SGDLS and YYNGEE. The CDR3 sequence is CASTRLAGNTGELFF. The CDR3 DNA is TGTGCCAGCACGCGACTAGCGGGGAACACCGGGGAGCTGTTTTTT. The whole variable domain, filled in from reference TRBV9 and TRBJ2-2, reads DSGVTQTPKHLITATGQRVTLRCSPRSGDLSVYWYQQSLDQGLQFLIQYYNGEERAKGNILERFSAQQFPDLHSELNLSSLELGDSALYFCASTRLAGNTGELFFGEGSRLTVL.

V usage is TRBV7-2 and J usage is TRBJ1-1; D not resolved. V lost 5 bases, J lost 8 bases, and 15 bases lay in between. The CDR3 length is 13 residues. Germline CDR1 SGHTA, CDR2 FQGNSA. As DNA, the CDR3 is TGTGCCAGCAGCCCCAGGCGACGGACGGAAGCTTTCTTT. Residues: CASSPRRRTEAFF.

J is TRBJ2-7 and V is TRBV5-1, with TRBD2 identical over 9 bases. Germline loops: CDR1 SGHRS, CDR2 YFSETQ. J gave up 2 bases and V 1 base, and 1 base lay outside the gene matches. This CDR3 has 14 amino acids. The chain's CDR3 is CASSLSGGTYEQYF. CDR3 DNA sequence: TGCGCCAGCAGCTTGAGCGGGGGGACCTACGAGCAGTACTTC.

This clone was counted a single time. This rearrangement joins TRBV27 to TRBJ1-6; no definite D call. Germline lookup yields CDR1 MNHEY and CDR2 SMNVEV (reference sequence). The CDR3 extends over 13 amino acids. V lost 5 bases, J lost 5 bases, and 7 bases lay in between. The CDR3 sequence: CASSPRDNSPLHF. The DNA of the CDR3 is TGTGCCAGCAGTCCCAGAGATAATTCACCCCTCCACTTT.

This CDR3 is CASSGLDRGSNQPQHF. In nucleotides, the CDR3 is TGTGCCAGCAGTGGACTGGACAGGGGAAGCAATCAGCCCCAGCATTTT. The rearrangement joins TRBV6-1 to TRBJ1-5, with 9 bases fitting TRBD1. Germline trimming cut 4 bases from V and 1 base from J; bases unmatched to any gene: 5. The CDR3 consists of 16 residues. The germline V gene has CDR1 MNHNS and CDR2 SASEGT.

A few counts support this clone. The CDR3 here is CAGRTGDQPQHF. The CDR3 nucleotides read TGTGCCGGAAGGACAGGAGATCAGCCCCAGCATTTT. The chain recombines TRBV6-6 with TRBJ1-5; 7 bases agree with TRBD1. CDR1 and CDR2 (germline): MNHNY, SVGAGI (reference sequence). Germline trimming cut 11 bases from V and 5 bases from J; bases unmatched to any gene: 6. This CDR3 has 12 amino acids.

The chain combines TRBV12-5 with TRBJ1-1, with a tentative D call TRBD1 (5 bases). The germline CDR1 and CDR2 sequences are LGHNT and FRNRAP. With 6 bases removed from V and 3 bases from J, the gap between germline ends came to 11 bases. The CDR3 runs to 13 residues. The chain's CDR3 is CASGTGGYTEAFF. Here the CDR3 DNA reads TGTGCTAGTGGGACCGGGGGGTACACTGAAGCTTTCTTT. Full variable domain (missing parts from reference TRBV12-5 and TRBJ1-1): DARVTQTPRHKVTEMGQEVTMRCQPILGHNTVFWYRQTMMQGLELLAYFRNRAPLDDSGMPKDRFSAEMPDATLATLKIQPSEPRDSAVYFCASGTGGYTEAFFGQGTRLTVV.

The chain uses TRBV9 and TRBJ2-5; possible D gene TRBD1, 5 bases. Trimming removed 0 bases from V and 2 bases from J, with 5 bases in between. This CDR3 region has 13 residues. Germline CDR1 and CDR2: SGDLS and YYNGEE. The CDR3 region has the DNA TGTGCCAGCAGCGTAGGACAGCAAGAGACCCAGTACTTC. Its translation: CASSVGQQETQYF.

The chain is built from TRBV7-9 and TRBJ2-5; maybe TRBD2 (5 bases). Germline loops: CDR1 SEHNR, CDR2 FQNEAQ (reference sequence). The CDR3 is 14 residues long. Between the trimmed V and J ends, which lost 5 bases and 5 bases, there was a span of 15 bases. CDR3 protein: CASSRGLSWETQYF. For the CDR3, the DNA is TGTGCCAGCAGCCGAGGACTGTCTTGGGAGACCCAGTACTTC. Supplemented by reference TRBV7-9 and TRBJ2-5, the full variable domain reads DTGVSQNPRHKITKRGQNVTFRCDPISEHNRLYWYRQTLGQGPEFLTYFQNEAQLEKSRLLSDRFSAERPKGSFSTLEIQRTEQGDSAMYLCASSRGLSWETQYFGPGTRLLVL.